The sequence of this TCR beta chain was determined in a study of T-cell reconstitution after alpha-beta-depleted transplantation in children. Study-wide results and limits: The origin of high day-60 TCRbeta diversity in some patients lay in surviving recipient T cells and thymic progenitors. Among T cells one year after transplant, newly produced cells accounted for most counts and diversity. Alpha-beta T cells present about two months after transplant were reported to originate from several hundred expanded graft clones.

The ends were cut back, 5 bases at V and 4 bases at J, with 12 bases in the middle. CDR1 and CDR2 from the germline V gene are DFQATT and SNEGSKA (reference sequence). This CDR3 region has 13 residues. This clonotype was counted ten times or more. The antigen remains unidentified. Molecular barcoding with unique molecular identifiers was used for the TCRbeta library. TCRdb reanalysed the PCR reads using MiXCR and keeps one entry per CDR3 protein. There are roughly 70,000 distinct CDR3 sequences in the sample; roughly 5.2% occur only once, and 15% to 20% lies in the top ten. The receptor was derived from a boy under three years old who had a stem cell transplant for acute myeloid leukemia, so the T cells may come from the graft donor. Source: PBMCs, mostly from graft donor cells, taken 180 days after TCRalphabeta/CD19-depleted stem cell transplant. The gene calls are TRBV20-1 and TRBJ2-1; D possibly corresponds to TRBD1 (5 bases). DNA of the CDR3: TGCAGTGCTCGCCTGGACACTTACAATGAGCAGTTCTTC. Translating it yields CSARLDTYNEQFF.